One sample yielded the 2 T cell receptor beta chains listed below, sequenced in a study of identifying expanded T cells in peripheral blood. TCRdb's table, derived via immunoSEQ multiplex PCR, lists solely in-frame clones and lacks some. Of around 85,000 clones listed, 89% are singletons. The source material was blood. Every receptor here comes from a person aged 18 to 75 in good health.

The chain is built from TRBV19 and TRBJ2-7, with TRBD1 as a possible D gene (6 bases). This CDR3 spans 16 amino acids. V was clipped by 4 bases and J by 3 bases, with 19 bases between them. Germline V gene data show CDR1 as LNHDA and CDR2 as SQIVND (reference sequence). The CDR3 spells CASSTGDTGSVYEQYF. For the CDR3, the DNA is TGTGCCAGTAGTACGGGTGACACAGGGTCGGTCTACGAGCAGTACTTC. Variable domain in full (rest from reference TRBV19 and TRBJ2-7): DGGITQSPKYLFRKEGQNVTLSCEQNLNHDAMYWYRQDPGQGLRLIYYSQIVNDFQKGDIAEGYSVSREKKESFPLTVTSAQKNPTAFYLCASSTGDTGSVYEQYFGPGTRLTVT.

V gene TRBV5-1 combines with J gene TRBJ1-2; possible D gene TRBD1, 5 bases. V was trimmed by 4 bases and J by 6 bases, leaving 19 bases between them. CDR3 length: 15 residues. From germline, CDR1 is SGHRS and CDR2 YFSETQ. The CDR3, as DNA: TGCGCCAGCAGCGAATGGGCCCCGGGGCGCGATGGCTACACCTTC. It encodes CASSEWAPGRDGYTF.